This T cell receptor beta chain was identified in a study of neurological immune-mediated disorders. This clonotype was seen ten or more times. TCRdb redid the calling of the 5' RACE reads with MiXCR, one entry per CDR3 protein. The sample holds just over 20,000 distinct CDR3 sequences, roughly 17% seen once. V lost 6 bases and J 8 bases, leaving 19 bases between the germline ends. Germline CDR1 reads MNHEY; CDR2 reads SVGEGT. This CDR3 is built from 15 residues. The sample taken for sequencing was CD8+ T cells from blood. The chain combines TRBV6-2 or TRBV6-3 with TRBJ1-4, with a weak D call TRBD1 (5 bases). This receptor was taken from a young woman with multiple sclerosis. The CDR3: CASRGSADKVEKLFF. In nucleotides, the CDR3 is TGTGCCAGCAGAGGAAGTGCGGACAAGGTCGAAAAACTGTTTTTT.